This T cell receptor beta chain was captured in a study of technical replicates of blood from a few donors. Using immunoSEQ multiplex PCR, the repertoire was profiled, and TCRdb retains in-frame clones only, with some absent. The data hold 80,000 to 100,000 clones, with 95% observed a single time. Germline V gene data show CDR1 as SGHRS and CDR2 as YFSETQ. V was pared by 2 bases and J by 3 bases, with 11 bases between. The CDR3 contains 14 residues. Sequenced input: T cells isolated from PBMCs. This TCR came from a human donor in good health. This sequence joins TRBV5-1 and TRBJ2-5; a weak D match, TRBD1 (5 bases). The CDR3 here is CASSLIRREETQYF. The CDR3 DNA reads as TGCGCCAGCAGCTTAATACGCAGGGAAGAGACCCAGTACTTC. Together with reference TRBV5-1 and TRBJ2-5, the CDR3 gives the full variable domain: KAGVTQTPRYLIKTRGQQVTLSCSPISGHRSVSWYQQTPGQGLQFLFEYFSETQRNKGNFPGRFSGRQFSNSRSEMNVSTLELGDSALYLCASSLIRREETQYFGPGTRLLVL.